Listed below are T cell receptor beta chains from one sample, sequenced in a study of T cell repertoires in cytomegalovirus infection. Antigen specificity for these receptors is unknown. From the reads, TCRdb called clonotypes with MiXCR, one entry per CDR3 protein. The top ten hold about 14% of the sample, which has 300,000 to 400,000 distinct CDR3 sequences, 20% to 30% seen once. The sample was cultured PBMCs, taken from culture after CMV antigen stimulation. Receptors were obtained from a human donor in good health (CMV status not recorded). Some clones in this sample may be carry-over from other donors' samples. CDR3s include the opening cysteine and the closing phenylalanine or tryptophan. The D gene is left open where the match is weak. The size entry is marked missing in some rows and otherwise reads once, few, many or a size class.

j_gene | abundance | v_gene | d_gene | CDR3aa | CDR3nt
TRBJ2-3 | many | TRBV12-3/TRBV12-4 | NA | CASNRADTQYF | TGTGCCAGCAACAGAGCAGATACGCAGTATTTT
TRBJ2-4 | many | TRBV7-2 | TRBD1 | CASSPRTGWANIQYF | TGTGCCAGCAGCCCCAGGACAGGGTGGGCAAACATTCAGTACTTC
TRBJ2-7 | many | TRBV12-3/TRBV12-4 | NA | CASSLDAGPYEQYF | TGTGCCAGCAGTTTAGATGCCGGACCCTACGAGCAGTACTTC
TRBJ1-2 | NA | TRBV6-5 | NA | CASRMTTGTNYGYTF | TGTGCCAGCAGGATGACTACAGGGACAAACTATGGCTACACCTTC
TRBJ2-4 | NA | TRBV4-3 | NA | CASSQDFFRGLTPPNIQYF | TGCGCCAGCAGCCAAGATTTTTTTAGAGGGCTAACCCCCCCAAACATTCAGTACTTC
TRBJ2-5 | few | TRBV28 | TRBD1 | CASSLLQTGIETQYF | TGTGCCAGCAGTTTACTCCAGACAGGGATAGAGACCCAGTACTTC
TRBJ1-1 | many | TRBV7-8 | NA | CASSLYGNTEAFF | TGTGCCAGCAGCTTATACGGGAACACTGAAGCTTTCTTT
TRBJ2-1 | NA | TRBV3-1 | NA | CASSQDKGYNEQFF | TGTGCCAGCAGCCAAGATAAAGGTTACAATGAGCAGTTCTTC
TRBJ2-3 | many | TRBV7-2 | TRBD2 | CASSSGLEFPDTQYF | TGTGCCAGCAGCTCAGGACTAGAGTTCCCAGATACGCAGTATTTT
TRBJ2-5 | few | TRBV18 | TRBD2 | CASSRGLAGEETQYF | TGTGCCAGCTCCCGGGGACTAGCGGGAGAAGAGACCCAGTACTTC
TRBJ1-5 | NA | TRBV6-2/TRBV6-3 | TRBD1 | CASSLRTGGEPQHF | TGTGCCAGCAGTCTCCGGACAGGGGGTGAGCCCCAGCATTTT
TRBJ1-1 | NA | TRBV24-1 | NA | CATPRFMNTEAFF | TGTGCCACCCCGCGATTCATGAACACTGAAGCTTTCTTT
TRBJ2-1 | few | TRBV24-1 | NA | CATSDFSVGRDNEQFF | TGTGCCACCAGTGATTTCAGCGTTGGACGCGACAATGAGCAGTTCTTC
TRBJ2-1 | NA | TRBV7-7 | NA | CASSIDSYNEQFF | TGTGCCAGCAGCATAGACTCCTACAATGAGCAGTTCTTC
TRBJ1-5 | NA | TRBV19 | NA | CASSILDGDQPQHF | TGTGCCAGTAGTATCCTGGACGGAGATCAGCCCCAGCATTTT
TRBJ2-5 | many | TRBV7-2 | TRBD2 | CASSSKTSGRGETQYF | TGTGCCAGCAGCTCAAAGACTAGCGGGAGAGGAGAGACCCAGTACTTC
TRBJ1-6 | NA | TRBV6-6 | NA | CASSYTRPVGRNSPLHF | TGTGCCAGCAGTTACACGAGGCCCGTCGGGCGTAATTCACCCCTCCACTTT
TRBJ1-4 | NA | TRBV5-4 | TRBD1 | CASSHTGGNLEKLFF | TGTGCCAGCAGCCACACAGGGGGGAATCTTGAAAAACTGTTTTTT
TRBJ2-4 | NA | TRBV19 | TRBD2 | CASSMGGGEMLAKNIQYF | TGTGCCAGTAGTATGGGGGGGGGGGAAATGCTAGCCAAAAACATTCAGTACTTC
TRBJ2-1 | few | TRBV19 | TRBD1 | CASSGPGGRTYNEQFF | TGTGCCAGTAGCGGACCAGGGGGACGGACTTACAATGAGCAGTTCTTC
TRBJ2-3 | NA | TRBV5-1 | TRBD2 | CASSLSLAGLGTQYF | TGCGCCAGCAGCTTGAGTCTAGCGGGATTGGGGACGCAGTATTTT